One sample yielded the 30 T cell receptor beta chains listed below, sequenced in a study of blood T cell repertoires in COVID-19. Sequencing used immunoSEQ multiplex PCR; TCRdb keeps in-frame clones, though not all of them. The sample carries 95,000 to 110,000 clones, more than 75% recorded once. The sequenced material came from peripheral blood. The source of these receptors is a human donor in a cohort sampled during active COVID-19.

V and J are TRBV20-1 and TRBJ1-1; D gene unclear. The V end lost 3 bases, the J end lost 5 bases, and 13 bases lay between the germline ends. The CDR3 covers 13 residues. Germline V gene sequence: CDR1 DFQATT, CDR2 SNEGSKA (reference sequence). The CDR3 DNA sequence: TGCAGTGCTAGTGTTTGGGGAGGGACTGAAGCTTTCTTT. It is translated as CSASVWGGTEAFF.

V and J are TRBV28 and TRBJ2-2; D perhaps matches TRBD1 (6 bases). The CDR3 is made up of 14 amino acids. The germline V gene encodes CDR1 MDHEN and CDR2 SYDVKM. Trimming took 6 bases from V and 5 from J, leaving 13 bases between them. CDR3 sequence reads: CASSPGQQTGELFF. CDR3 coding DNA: TGTGCCAGCAGCCCCGGACAGCAAACCGGGGAGCTGTTTTTT.

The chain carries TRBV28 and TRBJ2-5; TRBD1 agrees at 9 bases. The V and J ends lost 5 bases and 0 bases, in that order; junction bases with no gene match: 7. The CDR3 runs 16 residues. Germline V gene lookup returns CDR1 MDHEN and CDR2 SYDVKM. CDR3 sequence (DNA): TGTGCCAGCAGTCCAACCGGGACAGGGAACCAAGAGACCCAGTACTTC. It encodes CASSPTGTGNQETQYF.

The CDR3 loop is CASSSTGEETQYF. In DNA, the CDR3 is TGTGCCAGCAGTTCGACAGGGGAGGAGACCCAGTACTTC. V usage is TRBV5-6 and J usage is TRBJ2-5, with 8 bases aligning to TRBD1. The CDR3 contains 13 residues. V trimming: 5 bases; J trimming: 5 bases; junction bases outside the gene matches: 5. Germline loops: CDR1 SGHDT, CDR2 YYEEEE.

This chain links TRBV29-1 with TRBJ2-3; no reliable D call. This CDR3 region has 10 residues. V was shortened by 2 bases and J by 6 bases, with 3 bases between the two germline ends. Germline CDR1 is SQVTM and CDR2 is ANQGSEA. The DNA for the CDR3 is TGCAGCGTTGAACAGGATACGCAGTATTTT. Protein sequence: CSVEQDTQYF.

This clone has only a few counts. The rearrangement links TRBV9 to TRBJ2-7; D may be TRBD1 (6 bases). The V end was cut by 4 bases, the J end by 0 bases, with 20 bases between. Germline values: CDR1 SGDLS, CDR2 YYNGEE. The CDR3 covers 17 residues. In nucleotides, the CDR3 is TGTGCCAGCAGCCCAAAGAGGACGGCAGGGGCCTCCTACGAGCAGTACTTC. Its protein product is CASSPKRTAGASYEQYF. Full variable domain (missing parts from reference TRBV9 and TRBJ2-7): DSGVTQTPKHLITATGQRVTLRCSPRSGDLSVYWYQQSLDQGLQFLIQYYNGEERAKGNILERFSAQQFPDLHSELNLSSLELGDSALYFCASSPKRTAGASYEQYFGPGTRLTVT.

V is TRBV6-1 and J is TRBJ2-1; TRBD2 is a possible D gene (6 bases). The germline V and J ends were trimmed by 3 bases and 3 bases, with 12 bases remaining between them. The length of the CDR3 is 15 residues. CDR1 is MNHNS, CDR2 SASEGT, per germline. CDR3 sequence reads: CASSELAPDYNEQFF. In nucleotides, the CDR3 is TGTGCCAGCAGTGAGCTAGCGCCGGACTACAATGAGCAGTTCTTC.

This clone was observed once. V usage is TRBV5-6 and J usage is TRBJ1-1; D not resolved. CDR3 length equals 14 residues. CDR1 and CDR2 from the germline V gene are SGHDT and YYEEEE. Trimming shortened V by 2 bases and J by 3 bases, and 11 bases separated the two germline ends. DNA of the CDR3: TGTGCCAGCAGCTTCGTAGACATTCACACTGAAGCTTTCTTT. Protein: CASSFVDIHTEAFF.

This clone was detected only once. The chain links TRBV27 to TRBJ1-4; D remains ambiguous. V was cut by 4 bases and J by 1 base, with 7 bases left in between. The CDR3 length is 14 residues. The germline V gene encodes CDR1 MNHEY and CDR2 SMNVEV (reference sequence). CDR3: CASSYEGTNEKLFF. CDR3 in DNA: TGTGCCAGCAGTTATGAGGGAACTAATGAAAAACTGTTTTTT.

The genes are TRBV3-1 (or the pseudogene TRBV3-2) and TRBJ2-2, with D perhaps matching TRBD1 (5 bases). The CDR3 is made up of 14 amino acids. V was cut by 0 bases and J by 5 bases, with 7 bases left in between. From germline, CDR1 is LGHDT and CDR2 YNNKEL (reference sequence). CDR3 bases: TGTGCCAGCAGCCAAGAGGGGCTGACCGGGGAGCTGTTTTTT. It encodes CASSQEGLTGELFF.

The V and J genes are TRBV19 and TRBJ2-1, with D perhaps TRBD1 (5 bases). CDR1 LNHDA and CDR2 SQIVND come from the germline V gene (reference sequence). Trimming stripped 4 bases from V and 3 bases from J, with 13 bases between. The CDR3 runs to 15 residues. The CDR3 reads CASSNQGRIYNEQFF. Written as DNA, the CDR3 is TGTGCCAGTAGTAACCAGGGTCGTATCTACAATGAGCAGTTCTTC.

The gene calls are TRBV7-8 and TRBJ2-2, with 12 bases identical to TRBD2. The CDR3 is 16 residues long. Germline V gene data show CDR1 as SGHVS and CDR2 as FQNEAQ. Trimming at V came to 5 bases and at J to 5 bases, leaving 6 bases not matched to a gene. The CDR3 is CASSHTSGRYTGELFF. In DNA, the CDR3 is TGTGCCAGCAGCCATACTAGCGGGAGGTATACCGGGGAGCTGTTTTTT.

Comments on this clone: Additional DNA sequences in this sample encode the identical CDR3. CDR3 amino acids: CASSLAGTGGYEQYF. The CDR3 bases are TGTGCCAGCAGCTTAGCCGGGACAGGGGGCTACGAGCAGTACTTC. V gene TRBV7-9 combines with J gene TRBJ2-7, with 11 bases that match TRBD1. The CDR3 consists of 15 residues. Germline V gene sequence: CDR1 SEHNR, CDR2 FQNEAQ (reference sequence). J gave up 3 bases and V 0 bases, and 1 base lay outside the gene matches. Full variable domain (missing parts from reference TRBV7-9 and TRBJ2-7): DTGVSQNPRHKITKRGQNVTFRCDPISEHNRLYWYRQTLGQGPEFLTYFQNEAQLEKSRLLSDRFSAERPKGSFSTLEIQRTEQGDSAMYLCASSLAGTGGYEQYFGPGTRLTVT.

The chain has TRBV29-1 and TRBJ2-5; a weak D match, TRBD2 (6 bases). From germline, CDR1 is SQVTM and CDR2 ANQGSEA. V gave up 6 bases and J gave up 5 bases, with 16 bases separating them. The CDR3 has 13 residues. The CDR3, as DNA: TGCAGCGTCGCGGGACCAAAGCGGGAGACCCAGTACTTC. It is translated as CSVAGPKRETQYF. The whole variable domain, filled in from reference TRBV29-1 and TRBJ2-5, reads SAVISQKPSRDICQRGTSLTIQCQVDSQVTMMFWYRQQPGQSLTLIATANQGSEATYESGFVIDKFPISRPNLTFSTLTVSNMSPEDSSIYLCSVAGPKRETQYFGPGTRLLVL.

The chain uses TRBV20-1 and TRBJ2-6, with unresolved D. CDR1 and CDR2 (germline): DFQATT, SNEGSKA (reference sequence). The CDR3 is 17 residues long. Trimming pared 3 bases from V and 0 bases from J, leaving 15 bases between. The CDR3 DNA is TGCAGTGCTAGTCCTTTTTTTTCTAGCTCTGGGGCCAACGTCCTGACTTTC. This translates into CSASPFFSSSGANVLTF.

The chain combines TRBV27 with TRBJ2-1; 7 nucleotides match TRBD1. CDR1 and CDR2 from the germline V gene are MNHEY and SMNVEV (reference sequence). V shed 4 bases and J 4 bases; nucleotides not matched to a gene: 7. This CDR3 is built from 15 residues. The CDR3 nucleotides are TGTGCCAGCAGTTACGAGGGGACAGATTACAATGAGCAGTTCTTC. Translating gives CASSYEGTDYNEQFF.

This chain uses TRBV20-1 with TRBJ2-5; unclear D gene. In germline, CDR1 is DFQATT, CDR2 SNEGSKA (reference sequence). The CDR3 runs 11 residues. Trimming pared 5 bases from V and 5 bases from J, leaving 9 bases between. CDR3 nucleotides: TGCAGTGCTCTCCCCGGGGAGACCCAGTACTTC. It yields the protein CSALPGETQYF.

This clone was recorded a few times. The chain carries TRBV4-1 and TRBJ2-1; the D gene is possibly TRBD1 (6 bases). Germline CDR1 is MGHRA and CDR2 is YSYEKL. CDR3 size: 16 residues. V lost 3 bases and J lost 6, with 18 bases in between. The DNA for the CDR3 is TGCGCCAGCAGCCAGGGGATGAGACAGGCCCCCAATGAGCAGTTCTTC. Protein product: CASSQGMRQAPNEQFF.

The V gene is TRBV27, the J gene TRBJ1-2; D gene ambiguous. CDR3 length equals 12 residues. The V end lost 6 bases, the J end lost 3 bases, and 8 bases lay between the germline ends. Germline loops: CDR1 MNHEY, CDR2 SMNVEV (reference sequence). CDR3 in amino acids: CASRREDYGYTF. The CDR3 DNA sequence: TGTGCCAGCAGACGTGAGGACTATGGCTACACCTTC.

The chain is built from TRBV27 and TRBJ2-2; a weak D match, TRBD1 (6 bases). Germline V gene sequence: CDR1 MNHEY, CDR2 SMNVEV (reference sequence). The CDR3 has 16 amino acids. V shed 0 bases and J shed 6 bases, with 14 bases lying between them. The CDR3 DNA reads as TGTGCCAGCAGTTTATCGGCAGGGGAGTTCGCCGGGGAGCTGTTTTTT. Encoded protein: CASSLSAGEFAGELFF.

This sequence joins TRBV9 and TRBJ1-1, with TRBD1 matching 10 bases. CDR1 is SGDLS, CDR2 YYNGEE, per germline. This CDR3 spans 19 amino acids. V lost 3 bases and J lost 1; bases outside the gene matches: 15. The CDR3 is CASSGRHPRQGARNTEAFF. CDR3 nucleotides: TGTGCCAGCAGCGGACGCCATCCTAGACAGGGGGCTCGGAACACTGAAGCTTTCTTT.

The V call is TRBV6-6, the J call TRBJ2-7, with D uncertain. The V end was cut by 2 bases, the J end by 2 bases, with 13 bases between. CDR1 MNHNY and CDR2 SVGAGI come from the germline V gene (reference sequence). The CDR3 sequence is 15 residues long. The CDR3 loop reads CASSYEVAETYEQYF. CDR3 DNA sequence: TGTGCCAGCAGTTACGAGGTTGCGGAGACCTACGAGCAGTACTTC.

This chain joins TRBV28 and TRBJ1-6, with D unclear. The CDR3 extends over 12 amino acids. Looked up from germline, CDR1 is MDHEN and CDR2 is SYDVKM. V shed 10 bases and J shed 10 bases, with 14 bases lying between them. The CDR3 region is CATLGGKSPLHF. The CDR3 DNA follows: TGTGCCACCCTTGGAGGGAAATCACCCCTCCACTTT.

The chain's CDR3 is CASSLAAGGGYTF. The CDR3 bases are TGTGCCAGCAGTTTAGCGGCAGGGGGAGGCTACACCTTC. The chain uses TRBV28 and TRBJ1-2, with TRBD1 matching over 7 bases. This CDR3 has 13 residues. The germline CDR1 and CDR2 sequences are MDHEN and SYDVKM. The J segment lost 8 bases and the V segment lost 2 bases, leaving 5 bases of the junction unmatched.

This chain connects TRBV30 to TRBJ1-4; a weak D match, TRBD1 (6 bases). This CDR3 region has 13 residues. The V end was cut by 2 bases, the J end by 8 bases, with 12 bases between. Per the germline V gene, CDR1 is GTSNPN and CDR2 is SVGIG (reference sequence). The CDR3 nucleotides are TGTGCCTGGAGTTGGGGGCGCAGGGAAAAACTGTTTTTT. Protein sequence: CAWSWGRREKLFF. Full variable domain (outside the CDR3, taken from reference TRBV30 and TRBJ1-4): SQTIHQWPATLVQPVGSPLSLECTVEGTSNPNLYWYRQAAGRGLQLLFYSVGIGQISSEVPQNLSASRPQDRQFILSSKKLLLSDSGFYLCAWSWGRREKLFFGSGTQLSVL.

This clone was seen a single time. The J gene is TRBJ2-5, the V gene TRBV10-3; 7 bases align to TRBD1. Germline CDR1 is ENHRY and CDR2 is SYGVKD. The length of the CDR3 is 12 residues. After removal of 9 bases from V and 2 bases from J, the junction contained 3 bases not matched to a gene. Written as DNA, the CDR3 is TGTGCCATAGGACAGGTACAAGAGACCCAGTACTTC. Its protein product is CAIGQVQETQYF.

CDR3 nucleotides: TGTGCCAGCTCACCGGGTGACAGGGCAACTAATGAAAAACTGTTTTTT. Amino acids: CASSPGDRATNEKLFF. The gene calls are TRBV18 and TRBJ1-4; 7 nucleotides agree with TRBD1. This CDR3 contains 16 residues. Germline V gene data show CDR1 as KGHSH and CDR2 as LQKENI. The trim removed 3 bases at V and 0 bases at J, leaving 4 bases unmatched.

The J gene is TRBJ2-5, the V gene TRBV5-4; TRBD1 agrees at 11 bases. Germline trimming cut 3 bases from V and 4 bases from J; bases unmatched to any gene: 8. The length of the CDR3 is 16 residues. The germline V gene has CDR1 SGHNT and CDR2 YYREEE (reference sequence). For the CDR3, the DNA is TGTGCCAGCAGCTCCGGACAGGGGGCGCTTATAGAGACCCAGTACTTC. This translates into CASSSGQGALIETQYF.

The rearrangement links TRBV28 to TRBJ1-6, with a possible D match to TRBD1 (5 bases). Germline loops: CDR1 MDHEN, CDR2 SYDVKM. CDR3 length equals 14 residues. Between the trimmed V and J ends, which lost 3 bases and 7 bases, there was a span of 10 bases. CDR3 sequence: CASSFRGVNSPLHF. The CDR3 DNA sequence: TGTGCCAGCAGTTTTCGGGGGGTCAATTCACCCCTCCACTTT.

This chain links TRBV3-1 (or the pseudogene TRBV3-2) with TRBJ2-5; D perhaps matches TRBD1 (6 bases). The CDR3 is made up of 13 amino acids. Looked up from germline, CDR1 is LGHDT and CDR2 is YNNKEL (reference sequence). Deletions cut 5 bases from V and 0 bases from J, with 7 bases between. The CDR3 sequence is CASSGDNQETQYF. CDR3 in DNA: TGTGCCAGCAGCGGGGACAACCAAGAGACCCAGTACTTC.